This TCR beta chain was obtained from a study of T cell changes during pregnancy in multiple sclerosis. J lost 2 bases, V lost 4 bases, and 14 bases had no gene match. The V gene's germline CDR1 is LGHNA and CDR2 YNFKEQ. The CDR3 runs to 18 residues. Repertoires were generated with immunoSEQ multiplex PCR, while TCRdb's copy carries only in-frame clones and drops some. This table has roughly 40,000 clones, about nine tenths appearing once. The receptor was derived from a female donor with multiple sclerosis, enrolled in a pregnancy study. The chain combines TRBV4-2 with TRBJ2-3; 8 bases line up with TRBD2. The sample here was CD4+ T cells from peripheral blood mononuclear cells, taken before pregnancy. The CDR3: CASSRLPPGLDYTDTQYF. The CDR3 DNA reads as TGTGCCAGCAGCCGGTTACCGCCGGGACTAGATTACACAGATACGCAGTATTTT.